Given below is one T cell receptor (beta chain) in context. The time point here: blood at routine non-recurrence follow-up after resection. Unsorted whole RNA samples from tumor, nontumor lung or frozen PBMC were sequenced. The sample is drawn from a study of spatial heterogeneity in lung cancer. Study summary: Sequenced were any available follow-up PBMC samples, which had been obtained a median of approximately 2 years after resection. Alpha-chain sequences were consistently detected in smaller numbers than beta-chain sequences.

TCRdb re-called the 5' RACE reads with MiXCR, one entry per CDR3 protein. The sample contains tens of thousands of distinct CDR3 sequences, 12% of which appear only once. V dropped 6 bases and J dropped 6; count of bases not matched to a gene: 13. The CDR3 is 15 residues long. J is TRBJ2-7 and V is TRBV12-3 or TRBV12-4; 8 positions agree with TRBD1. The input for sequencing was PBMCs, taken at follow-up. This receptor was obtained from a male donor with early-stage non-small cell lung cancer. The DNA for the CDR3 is TGTGCCAGCAGCACTGGACAGGGCCTTTATTTCGAGCAGTACTTC. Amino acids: CASSTGQGLYFEQYF.